This passage covers 8 T cell receptor beta chains from one sample sequenced in a study of CD8 T cells in Susac syndrome. cDNA came from roughly 0.5 to 1 ug RNA primed by random hexamers. TCRdb used MiXCR to reprocess the immunoSEQ multiplex PCR reads, holding one entry per CDR3 protein. The top ten hold less than 0.08% of the sample, which has under 350,000 distinct CDR3 sequences, around 90% seen once. Input material: CD4+ T cells from PBMCs. The receptors were gathered from a human donor with multiple sclerosis.

This chain uses TRBV20-1 with TRBJ2-7; TRBD1 aligns across 10 bases. Germline CDR1 reads DFQATT; CDR2 reads SNEGSKA (reference sequence). V lost 5 bases, J lost 0 bases, and 7 bases stayed unmatched. The CDR3 consists of 15 residues. The CDR3 sequence: CSAFRGDRGSYEQYF. In nucleotides, the CDR3 is TGCAGTGCTTTCAGGGGGGACAGGGGCTCCTACGAGCAGTACTTC.

V usage is TRBV7-9 and J usage is TRBJ2-5; D is undetermined. Between the trimmed V and J ends, which lost 2 bases and 8 bases, there was a span of 9 bases. CDR3 length: 12 residues. Germline values: CDR1 SEHNR, CDR2 FQNEAQ (reference sequence). The CDR3: CASSLSAETQYF. The CDR3 DNA reads as TGTGCCAGCAGCTTATCAGCTGAAACCCAGTACTTC.

The count of this clonotype is one. The rearrangement links TRBV2 to TRBJ2-7, with 7 nucleotides matching TRBD1. The CDR3 has 13 amino acids. The trim removed 5 bases at V and 2 bases at J, leaving 3 bases unmatched. The germline V gene has CDR1 SNHLY and CDR2 FYNNEI. CDR3 sequence reads: CASSWGQTYEQYF. The CDR3 DNA follows: TGTGCCAGCAGTTGGGGACAGACCTACGAGCAGTACTTC. The full variable domain, rest sourced from reference TRBV2 and TRBJ2-7, is EPEVTQTPSHQVTQMGQEVILRCVPISNHLYFYWYRQILGQKVEFLVSFYNNEISEKSEIFDDQFSVERPDGSNFTLKIRSTKLEDSAMYFCASSWGQTYEQYFGPGTRLTVT.

The chain recombines TRBV12-5 with TRBJ2-2, with D perhaps matching TRBD2 (5 bases). CDR3 length equals 14 residues. The ends were cut back, 5 bases at V and 1 base at J, with 8 bases in the middle. CDR1 LGHNT and CDR2 FRNRAP come from the germline V gene. The CDR3 loop is CASGPEGNTGELFF. The CDR3 DNA is TGTGCTAGTGGTCCCGAGGGGAACACCGGGGAGCTGTTTTTT.

The chain uses TRBV20-1 and TRBJ2-5, with D possibly being TRBD2 (6 bases). CDR1 is DFQATT and CDR2 is SNEGSKA in the germline V gene (reference sequence). The CDR3 extends over 16 amino acids. The V end lost 0 bases, the J end lost 0 bases, and 14 bases lay between the germline ends. CDR3 amino acids: CSARDMSSVDQETQYF. The CDR3 DNA is TGCAGTGCTAGAGATATGTCTAGCGTAGACCAAGAGACCCAGTACTTC.

This clonotype was counted once. Here the CDR3 reads CSARDPRQGLDNEQFF. DNA of the CDR3: TGCAGTGCTAGAGATCCCAGACAGGGTCTAGACAATGAGCAGTTCTTC. The chain carries TRBV20-1 and TRBJ2-1; TRBD1 matches at 7 bases. The V segment lost 0 bases and the J segment 5 bases; nucleotides outside the gene matches: 10. Per the germline V gene, CDR1 is DFQATT and CDR2 is SNEGSKA (reference sequence). The CDR3 length is 16 residues.

This chain uses TRBV27 with TRBJ1-1; 7 bases map to TRBD1. There are 15 residues in the CDR3. Unmatched junction bases numbered 11, after V lost 5 bases and J lost 5 bases. Germline values: CDR1 MNHEY, CDR2 SMNVEV (reference sequence). As DNA, the CDR3 is TGTGCCAGCAGTAGAGTACAGGGGAGTAGTACTGAAGCTTTCTTT. Amino acid sequence: CASSRVQGSSTEAFF.

The chain combines TRBV28 with TRBJ2-2; D remains ambiguous. The CDR3 runs to 14 residues. V lost 4 bases and J lost 3, with 9 bases in between. Looked up from germline, CDR1 is MDHEN and CDR2 is SYDVKM. CDR3 sequence reads: CASSSAPHTGELFF. In DNA, the CDR3 is TGTGCCAGCAGTTCGGCGCCGCACACCGGGGAGCTGTTTTTT.